The source of this TCR beta chain is a study of OX40 agonist ivuxolimab in advanced cancers. Background for the entire study: Ivuxolimab was an agonistic, fully human IgG2 monoclonal antibody directed against OX40 (CD134), a costimulatory receptor. Intravenous ivuxolimab was administered to patients every 2 weeks at six dose levels: 0.01, 0.1, 0.3, 1.5, 3 and 10 mg/kg. Of the roughly 50 dose-escalation patients, hepatocellular carcinoma was present in 19, melanoma in roughly 15, renal cell carcinoma in 9 and head and neck cancer in 9. A male proportion of 82.7% and a mean age of approximately 61 years, ranging from 23 to 79, were recorded for the dose-escalation cohort. Patients were allowed to have had prior anti-PD-1, anti-PD-L1 or anti-CTLA-4 therapy, and 40% to 45% of the dose-escalation patients had been treated with checkpoint inhibitors. Partial responses occurred in three dose-escalation patients, of whom one had hepatocellular carcinoma and two had cutaneous melanoma. Peripheral TCRbeta sequencing was intended to test whether TCR sequence diversity was altered and clonal T-cell expansion was caused by ivuxolimab. The paper describes the monotherapy dose-escalation part (N ≈ 52 patients) of the phase I trial of ivuxolimab.

Patients with a history of autoimmune disease or receiving systemic immunosuppression were excluded from the trial. Peripheral blood for TCR sequencing was drawn from every dose cohort at baseline, at cycle 4 day 1 and at cycle 7 day 1. The samples were taken from a phase I, first-in-human, multicenter, open-label dose-escalation trial of ivuxolimab. Adults with locally advanced or metastatic head and neck squamous cell, hepatocellular, melanoma or renal cell carcinoma were enrolled in the trial. CD4+ and CD8+ T cells were sorted separately from peripheral blood before TCR sequencing. Trimming removed 0 bases from V and 0 bases from J; the gene matches leave 5 bases unexplained. CDR1 and CDR2 (GTSNPN, SVGIG) derive from the germline V gene (reference sequence). Its CDR3 holds 16 amino acids, cysteine through phenylalanine. The CDR3 DNA has 48 bases and is translated from base 1. General study outcomes and caveats: On average, CD8+ T cells showed more expanded clones than CD4+ T cells after ivuxolimab. At doses of 0.1 to 3.0 mg/kg, clonal expansion of both CD4+ and CD8+ T cells in blood was seen between baseline and week 6. The antigen specificity of the clonally expanded peripheral T cells was not determined. Low levels of normalized T-cell clonal expansion were also seen in some nonresponding patients. Partial responders in the 0.1-3.0 mg/kg groups had among the lowest normalized peripheral clonal expansion, especially among CD8+ T cells.

For this clone: The antigen it recognizes is unknown. No per-base quality is available; no much larger clone lies one base away.

To sequence the TCRbeta CDR3 region, genomic DNA was isolated from the sorted cells. TCRbeta CDR3 regions were sequenced using the immunoSEQ Assay. In its TCRdb copy, this immuneACCESS table keeps in-frame sequences only and misses some clones. Where compared with another copy, unresolved V genes explain less than half of these, and the others have no known cause. The sample yields more than 75,000 clones; 70% to 85% were counted once. The ten largest clones capture 5.8% of the sample. The clonotype originates from an adult with an advanced solid tumor such as melanoma, head and neck, liver or kidney cancer. The sequencing used CD4+ or CD8+ T cells sorted from blood, collected in a trial of the OX40 agonist ivuxolimab. The sequence joins TRBV30 to TRBJ1-5; 7 of the junction bases match TRBD1. CDR3 sequence: CAWSVGTVSSNQPQHF. Here is the DNA: TGTGCCTGGAGTGTAGGGACAGTATCTAGCAATCAGCCCCAGCATTTT.